This TCR beta chain was retrieved from a study of regulatory T cells in long-lasting Graves disease. Study at large: Antithyroid drugs had been taken under 3 months by newly diagnosed Graves' patients.

In this sample, this clonotype turned up many times. Its matching antigen is unknown. Germline V CDR1 and CDR2: SGHRS, YFSETQ. J lost 5 bases, V lost 4 bases, and 5 bases had no gene match. The CDR3 covers 15 residues. Time point reported: newly diagnosed GD, antithyroid drugs for less than 3 months. From RNA extracted from PBMCs, the TCR library was made. The TCR beta library used iRepertoire HTBI primers with Arm-PCR amplification of CDR3. TCRdb passed the multiplex PCR reads through MiXCR, listing each CDR3 protein once. The sample has 400,000 to 500,000 distinct CDR3 sequences, approximately 14% seen once. General study findings and limits: Patients whose Graves' disease persisted exhibited lower TCR diversity than those newly diagnosed. Favored gene segments in persistent disease were TRBV28, TRBJ1-2 and TRBJ2-5. Persistent patients shared more public clonotypes (approximately 2,800) than new patients (just under 1,000).

These data also featured in a second study, about T cells in Graves' hyperthyroidism and ophthalmopathy.

Sequenced here: peripheral blood mononuclear cells (PBMCs), sampled at new diagnosis, from a patient treated with antithyroid drugs. V gene TRBV5-1 combines with J gene TRBJ2-7, with 14 bases lining up with TRBD2. The TCR originated in a woman in her forties or fifties with Graves disease. CDR3 coding DNA: TGCGCCAGCAGCGCTGGGACTAGCGGGAGTGACGAGCAGTACTTC. Translating it yields CASSAGTSGSDEQYF.